This T cell receptor (beta chain) was obtained from a study of cytomegalovirus exposure and HLA in healthy donors (TCRdb year 2017). As for the study more broadly: According to an earlier analysis of a few hundred of the donors, about 180 million T cells yielded 117 million unique TCR beta sequences and 276 Gb of sequence data. Roughly 300 gigabases of sequencing data and roughly 90 million unique TCR sequences were included in an early release covering roughly 600 HLA-typed donors. The genetic ancestry cluster associated with self-reported Caucasian donors included roughly four fifths of the roughly 400 genotyped donors. The study aimed to test whether cataloging public T cell receptors could reveal signatures of past pathogen exposure. The study used immunosequencing to profile the T cell repertoires of several hundred subjects and linked those repertoires to cytomegalovirus serostatus. In addition to the first cohort of hundreds of subjects, a separate validation cohort of approximately 130 different subjects was used. To predict cytomegalovirus infection status, the study combined high-throughput TCR immunosequencing, statistical association of individual TCRs with disease status, and machine learning. A later analysis re-analyzed previously published TCR beta repertoires from roughly 630 donors and added high-resolution HLA genotyping to study TCR occurrence patterns. Rather than drawing on any new phenotypic data, the later analysis identified candidate immune exposures from TCR beta sequences and the way those sequences occurred across donors. To decide whether each TCR beta V gene segment behaved as functional or pseudogenic, an earlier analysis of some 600 of the donors relied on high-throughput TCR beta sequencing. Donor age, sex, ethnicity and CMV serostatus were compiled alongside the repertoire data. A later genetic analysis took genome-wide SNP genotypes for about three fifths of the roughly 700 donors and used that subset as a discovery cohort. All discovery cohort repertoires had been generated using a single sequencing platform. Both class I and class II loci were covered by HLA typing, at four-digit resolution. The number of donors typed differed by locus, with about 629-640 for A, B, C, DRB1 and DQB1, approximately 500 for DQA1, 600 to 610 for DPA1, and approximately 470 for DPB1. Because of strong linkage in the cohort, roughly five DR-DQ haplotypes were treated as single units for association and clustering. Among around 400 genotyped donors of the cohort, an average of around 250,000 unique TCR beta nucleotide sequences was sequenced per donor, of which about 19% were non-productive. Points the paper makes about the study in general: The presence/absence analyses assumed that sequencing depth was roughly uniform across donors, and that assumption may not be true. While some public TCRs were present in many individuals, most TCR sequences turned up only very rarely across donors. Because some donors lacked HLA typing at each locus, the association tests relied only on the typed subset. The classifier was reported to diagnose cytomegalovirus status with high specificity and sensitivity in both the original cohort and the validation cohort. For the cohort, immune exposure information was limited to CMV serostatus. A total of fewer than 200 TCR beta chains were listed by the study as associated with cytomegalovirus. Compared with equally common non-associated chains, HLA-associated TCR beta chains in a later analysis were more clonally expanded and had lower generation probabilities. In vitro tests confirmed that a few of the cytomegalovirus-associated TCR beta chains recognize cytomegalovirus antigens. When HLA alleles, especially DR and DQ, strongly co-occurred, attributing TCR associations to individual alleles was difficult. A later genetic analysis reported fewer N-insertions in productive TCRs among donors in an Asian-associated ancestry cluster than the roughly 620-donor mean. The sequencing pipeline was judged likely to have produced a cluster of highly shared sequence variants as a technical artifact. A later analysis reported that several top co-occurrence clusters appeared linked to parvovirus B19, influenza, CMV and Epstein-Barr virus. The cohort was sequenced for TCR beta chains only, and without alpha or paired-chain data the features that could be detected were limited. In a later analysis, the rate of TCR association differed among HLA loci, with DRB1 alleles having the most associated TCRs and HLA-C alleles having the fewest. In a later analysis, 15,000 to 20,000 TCR beta sequences were associated with specific HLA alleles at a false discovery rate of 0.05. Linkage disequilibrium might explain the correlated functional status among segregating V segments, but an unknown experimental factor could not be excluded. The earlier analysis of nearly 600 of the donors excluded 15 to 20 rarely observed V segments, including chromosome 9 orphons, because counts were too low. In an earlier analysis of more than 500 of the donors, most TCR beta V segments appeared in productive rearrangements about 87% or about 30% of the time, broadly matching IMGT annotations. A further reported finding was that TCR beta sequences accurately predicted the HLA-A and HLA-B alleles for most subjects in the first cohort. A later genetic analysis associated a missense DCLRE1C variant with V-gene and J-gene trimming of TCR beta chains, and an independent cohort replicated the association. In a later analysis, most CMV-associated TCR beta chains were found to appear HLA-restricted, with HLA associations seemingly driven largely by CMV exposure. The authors suggested that the approach could potentially be generalized to other disease states and immunological phenotypes. Some IMGT-functional V segments, including TRBV6-2 and TRBV6-3, could not be distinguished by the 87-base-pair reads and were therefore excluded.

Deletion took 0 bases off V and 0 bases off J, with a span of 14 bases between the germline ends. Inclusive of the bounding cysteine and phenylalanine, the CDR3 is 17 residues long. The CDR3 DNA has 51 bases and is translated from base 1. For CDR1 and CDR2, the germline V gene (reference sequence) lists PRHDT and FYEKMQ. Of note for this clone: Its antigen is not yet known.

The method was the immunoSEQ multiplex PCR assay. The multiplex PCR relied on a mix of 60 forward primers for TCR Vbeta segments and 13 reverse primers for TCR Jbeta segments. The CDR3 region of rearranged TCR beta genes was amplified from genomic DNA with a multiplex PCR assay. Amplified TCR beta libraries were sequenced as 87-base-pair reads on the Illumina HiSeq System. The source study handled its data this way. A later analysis tallied tens of millions of unique TCR beta chains across the 700 or so repertoires, and around 9.9 million of those chains were shared by two or more donors. A nearest-neighbor algorithm error-corrected the raw reads and collapsed the reads into unique sequences, merging closely related sequences to remove PCR and sequencing errors. CDR3 sequences were aligned to IMGT reference sequences to assign V, D and J gene segments. Each retained sequence needed at least a six-nucleotide match to both a V gene segment and a J gene segment. Rearrangements were classified as productive when the CDR3 lacked stop codons and remained in frame with V and J, and all other rearrangements were classified as non-productive. Following IMGT convention, CDR3 was defined as the stretch from the second conserved V-encoded cysteine to the conserved J-encoded phenylalanine. The earlier analysis of 500 to 650 of the donors excluded any sequence lacking an unambiguous match to a single V gene segment. An earlier analysis of almost 600 of the donors classified V segments as functional when productive rearrangements were above 56.7% and as segregating when the standard deviation between donors was above 5%. A statistical classification framework was built to diagnose cytomegalovirus status from the catalog of TCR beta chain sequences. V and J gene assignment, in a later analysis, came from comparing TCR nucleotide sequences with IMGT/GENE-DB human TR gene sequences. In a later analysis, CDR3 sequences and most-parsimonious VDJ recombination scenarios were assigned using the TCRdist pipeline. A later analysis defined each TCR beta chain by its CDR3 amino acid sequence plus V-gene family, and excluded reads lacking a unique V-gene family. A later analysis removed nearly 600 highly shared, low-generation-probability nucleotide sequences to deal with suspected cross-contamination and a sequencing artifact. For each public chain, a later analysis derived a clonal expansion index from normalized ranks of inferred template counts within each repertoire. In a later analysis, generation probabilities were computed using a VDJ recombination model fitted to out-of-frame rearrangements, and the results were checked against IGoR. In a later analysis, hypergeometric tests were used to score TCR-TCR, TCR-HLA and TCR-CMV co-occurrence, with a repertoire-size bias correction applied to TCR pairs. To estimate false discovery rates, a later analysis permuted the HLA or CMV assignments 20 times. A later analysis grouped co-occurring TCRs with DBSCAN, adding TCRdist sequence similarity when clustering within HLA-allele-positive subsets. Co-occurrence clustering excluded repertoires with fewer than 30,000 or more than 120,000 public chains, plus five with anomalous nucleotide sharing. The source is immuneACCESS, and TCRdb retained only in-frame sequences with V and J called. Part of the clones is not carried over; for the studies checked, unresolved V genes explain less than half of this, and the remainder is unexplained. That table is the source of V, J and clone size, and D and trimming were worked out from the DNA. The table for this sample records roughly 190,000 clones. The top ten clones comprise about 6% of the sample.

The cohort comprised some 680 healthy bone marrow donors. At the time of sampling, all cohort members were nominally healthy, though unrecorded immune exposures were likely present. The donor was CMV seronegative and was included in the group of a few hundred seronegative cohort members. A peripheral blood sample was provided by each donor, and peripheral blood mononuclear cells were used for TCR beta sequencing. The Qiagen DNeasy Blood Extraction Kit was used to extract genomic DNA from the blood cell samples. The V and J genes are TRBV13 and TRBJ1-2; a tentative D match to TRBD1 spans 5 bases. This TCR came from a man under 40 in good health and CMV-seronegative. The sequenced sample consisted of PBMCs. The DNA reads as follows: TGTGCCAGCAGCTTAGGTACAACCGGGGGGACTAACTATGGCTACACCTTC. It is translated as CASSLGTTGGTNYGYTF.